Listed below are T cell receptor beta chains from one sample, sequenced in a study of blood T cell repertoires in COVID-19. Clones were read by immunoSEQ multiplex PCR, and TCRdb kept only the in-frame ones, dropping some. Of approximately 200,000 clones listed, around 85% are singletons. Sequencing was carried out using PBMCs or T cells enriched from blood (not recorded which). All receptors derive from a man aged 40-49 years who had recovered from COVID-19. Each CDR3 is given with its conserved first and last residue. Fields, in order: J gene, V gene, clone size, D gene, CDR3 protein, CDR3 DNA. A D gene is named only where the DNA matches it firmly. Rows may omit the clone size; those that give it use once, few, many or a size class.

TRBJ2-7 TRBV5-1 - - CASSSGTQPYEQYF TGCGCCAGCAGCTCCGGGACACAACCCTACGAGCAGTACTTC
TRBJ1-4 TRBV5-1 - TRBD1 CASSLEGARFERLFF TGCGCCAGCAGCTTGGAGGGGGCGCGTTTCGAGAGACTGTTTTTT
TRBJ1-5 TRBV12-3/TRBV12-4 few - CASSALQGQPQHF TGTGCCAGCAGTGCGCTACAGGGCCAGCCCCAGCATTTT
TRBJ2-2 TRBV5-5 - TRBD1 CASSSELRQGAYGELFF TGTGCCAGCAGCTCGGAACTCCGACAGGGGGCGTACGGGGAGCTGTTTTTT
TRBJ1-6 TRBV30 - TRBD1 CAWSEGLTGAVNSPLHF TGTGCCTGGAGTGAAGGACTGACAGGGGCGGTTAATTCACCCCTCCACTTT
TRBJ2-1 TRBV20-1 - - CSASPGFF TGCAGTGCTAGTCCGGGGTTCTTC
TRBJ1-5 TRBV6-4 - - CASSGQVQPQHF TGTGCCAGCAGTGGGCAGGTTCAGCCCCAGCATTTT
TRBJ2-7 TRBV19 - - CASSSRITTEQYF TGTGCCAGTAGTTCCCGGATTACTACCGAGCAGTACTTC
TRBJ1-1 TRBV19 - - CASRPGTTNTEAFF TGTGCCAGTAGGCCCGGGACAACGAACACTGAAGCTTTCTTT
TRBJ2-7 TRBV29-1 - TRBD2 CSVEDGTTYEQYF TGCAGCGTTGAAGACGGGACTACCTACGAGCAGTACTTC
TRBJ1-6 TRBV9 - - CASSSEGPGSYNSPLHF TGTGCCAGCAGCTCCGAGGGTCCGGGCTCCTATAATTCACCCCTCCACTTT
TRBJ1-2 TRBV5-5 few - CASFGNYGYTF TGTGCCAGCTTCGGGAACTATGGCTACACCTTC
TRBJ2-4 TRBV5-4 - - CASSLKTGAKNIQYF TGTGCCAGCAGCCTAAAGACAGGAGCCAAAAACATTCAGTACTTC
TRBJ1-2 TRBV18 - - CASSPSPGQWGRGYTF TGTGCCAGCTCACCATCACCGGGACAATGGGGACGTGGCTACACCTTC
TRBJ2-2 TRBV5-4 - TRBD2 CASSLSASGDTGELFF TGTGCCAGCAGCTTGTCGGCTAGCGGGGACACCGGGGAGCTGTTTTTT
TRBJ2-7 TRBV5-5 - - CASSPETGPSYEQYF TGTGCCAGCAGCCCTGAGACAGGTCCCTCCTACGAGCAGTACTTC
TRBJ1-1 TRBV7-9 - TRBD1 CASSLSVGQGSMAFF TGTGCCAGCAGCTTAAGTGTGGGACAGGGATCGATGGCTTTCTTT
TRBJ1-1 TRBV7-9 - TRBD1 CASSPYRGGRVNTEAFF TGTGCCAGCAGCCCCTACAGGGGGGGAAGAGTGAACACTGAAGCTTTCTTT
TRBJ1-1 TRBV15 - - CATSRMTGNTEAFF TGTGCCACCAGCAGAATGACGGGGAACACTGAAGCTTTCTTT
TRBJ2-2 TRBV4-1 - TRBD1 CASSHQGQGAFTGELFF TGCGCCAGCAGCCACCAAGGACAGGGGGCTTTCACCGGGGAGCTGTTTTTT
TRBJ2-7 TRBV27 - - CASSLSQVGFSEQYF TGTGCCAGCAGTTTATCACAGGTCGGTTTCTCTGAGCAGTACTTC
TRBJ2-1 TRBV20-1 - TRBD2 CSASAGGLVANEQFF TGCAGTGCTAGTGCTGGGGGACTAGTGGCCAATGAGCAGTTCTTC
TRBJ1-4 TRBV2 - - CASSDIGQGGEKLFF TGTGCCAGCAGTGATATAGGGCAGGGTGGCGAAAAACTGTTTTTT
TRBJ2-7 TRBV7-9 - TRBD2 CASSSRGGIAGVVEQYF TGTGCCAGCAGCTCCAGAGGGGGCATAGCGGGAGTTGTTGAGCAGTACTTC
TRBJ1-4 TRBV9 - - CASSVGRTEAENEKLFF TGTGCCAGCAGCGTAGGTCGGACAGAAGCTGAAAATGAAAAACTGTTTTTT
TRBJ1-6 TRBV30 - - CAWSVTLNGSPLHF TGTGCCTGGAGCGTTACGTTAAACGGTTCACCCCTCCACTTT
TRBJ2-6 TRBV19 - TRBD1 CASSSPRQGPGANVLTF TGTGCCAGTAGTTCTCCCCGACAGGGCCCTGGGGCCAACGTCCTGACTTTC
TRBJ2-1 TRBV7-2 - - CASSLGVAQKQFF TGTGCCAGCAGCTTAGGAGTAGCGCAAAAGCAGTTCTTC
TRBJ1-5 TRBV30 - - CAWSRGIGQPQHF TGTGCCTGGAGTCGGGGGATTGGTCAGCCCCAGCATTTT
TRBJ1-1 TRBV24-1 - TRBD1 CATRDRYYTEAFF TGTGCCACTCGGGACAGATATTACACTGAAGCTTTCTTT
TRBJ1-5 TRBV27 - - CASSLSRGLNQPQHF TGTGCCAGCAGTTTATCGCGGGGGCTCAATCAGCCCCAGCATTTT
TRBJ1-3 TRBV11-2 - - CASSLGSGPSGNTIYF TGTGCCAGCAGCTTAGGGTCGGGTCCCTCTGGAAACACCATATATTTT
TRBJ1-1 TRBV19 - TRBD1 CASSTTGTGYTEAFF TGTGCCAGTAGTACAACCGGGACAGGCTACACTGAAGCTTTCTTT